This T cell receptor (beta chain) is drawn from a study of blood T cells in healthy people across ages. In germline, CDR1 is LGHDT, CDR2 YNNKEL (reference sequence). Losses at the gene ends were 1 base for V and 0 bases for J; bases not matched to a gene: 2. The CDR3 runs 17 residues. Next came a second PCR, run for about 7 to 12 cycles, which used a sample-barcoded 5' primer along with a J-beta primer mix. TCRdb ran MiXCR on the 5' RACE reads and lists one entry per CDR3 protein. The sample holds 650,000 to 800,000 distinct CDR3 sequences, approximately 44% seen once. Sequencing input: blood. The rearrangement uses TRBV3-1 and TRBJ2-6, with 8 bases aligning to TRBD1. This clonotype was obtained from a man between 60 and 75 years old in good health. The CDR3 here is CASSQGTGHSGANVLTF. The CDR3 DNA follows: TGTGCCAGCAGCCAAGGGACAGGGCACTCTGGGGCCAACGTCCTGACTTTC. Drawing the rest from reference TRBV3-1 and TRBJ2-6, the complete variable domain is DTAVSQTPKYLVTQMGNDKSIKCEQNLGHDTMYWYKQDSKKFLKIMFSYNNKELIINETVPNRFSPKSPDKAHLNLHINSLELGDSAVYFCASSQGTGHSGANVLTFGAGSRLTVL.